This TCR beta chain was profiled in a study of neurological immune-mediated disorders (dated by TCRdb to between 2017 and 2020). As for the study more broadly: Among the approximately 35 multiple sclerosis patients, relapsing-remitting MS accounted for some 30 and secondary progressive MS accounted for 3. Of the 68 subjects in the cohort, some 15 were HAM/TSP patients, roughly 35 were multiple sclerosis patients, and approximately 20 were healthy controls. The approximately 110 TCR-beta libraries included longitudinal samples, technical triplicates and paired sorted CD4+ and CD8+ T-cell subsets alongside PBMC samples. Using UMI-based sequencing, the study compared peripheral blood TCR-beta repertoires from patients with HTLV-I-associated myelopathy (HAM/TSP), patients with multiple sclerosis, and healthy controls. What the study reported, not specific to this receptor: In phylogenetic analysis, the repertoires of 18 of 34 MS patients grouped into a cluster of related CDR3 sequences, which suggests a possible signature at the repertoire level. No association of the MS cluster with clinical or MRI features was observed, and the need for larger cohorts was stated by the authors. Across subjects, expanded clones never shared an identical CDR3 amino acid sequence, which suggests that the TCR-beta repertoires in every group were private. The highest TCR clonal expansion was observed in HAM/TSP patients, whereas the lowest was observed in MS patients, even when compared with healthy controls.

CDR1 and CDR2 are read off the germline V gene as SGHRS and YFSETQ. Ends trimmed: V by 0 bases, J by 4 bases; bases unmatched to a gene: 4. The CDR3 sequence holds 15 residues, the cysteine and phenylalanine included. Only CDR3 DNA is held: 45 bases, read in frame from base 1. cDNA was synthesized by template-switch 5'RACE using a primer with a 10-nucleotide random unique molecular identifier that tagged each TCR transcript. Every sequencing run yielded over 170 million TCR-beta sequences covering 15-18 subjects. Total RNA was extracted with the RNeasy kit. TCR-beta VDJ regions were amplified with primers for the TCR constant region and the 5'RACE anchor, using the KAPA Real-time Library Amplification kit. A first PCR added sample indexes and Illumina adaptors, and a second PCR then raised library yield. After Ampure bead purification, the roughly 650 bp TCR product was size-selected on a 2% E-gel SizeSelection system. Before pooling, libraries had their quality checked on a Bioanalyzer, their concentration measured with Qubit, and their quantity determined with the Kapa Library Quantification kit. An Illumina HiSeq 2500 sequenced the libraries paired-end 2 x 150 bp. To increase sequence diversity, 25-30% phiX was spiked into each library pool. The original pipeline was this. Quality-filtered reads were processed with the UMI-based MiGEC pipeline, and over 90% of raw TCR sequences were removed by the MiGEC pipeline during error correction. IMGT germline references were used for alignment of VDJ genes, and clonotypes were defined by a unique CDR3 amino acid sequence together with V-J genes. Clonal expansion, Shannon diversity and CDR3 relatedness were evaluated with VDJtools (CalcPairwiseDistances, ClusterSamples), while phylogenetic trees were built in CLCbio workbench. Using coefficient-of-variation modelling across technical triplicates, the study counted a clone as expanded if it had at least 8 unique UMIs. TCRdb passed the public sequencing reads through fastp at Q25 and MiXCR, retaining productive beta sequences. When rows share a CDR3 protein, they turn into one entry using the most common DNA and genes. The V and J calls were determined by TCRdb, not by the authors. This sample is represented by about 66,000 distinct CDR3 sequences; roughly 4.3% of them were singletons. The leading ten clones occupy approximately 7% of the sample.

This clonotype has a count of ten or more. The antigen it binds to is not known. Base qualities were left out, and no much larger clone turns up one base away. Unsorted PBMC libraries were generated from 2 million PBMCs stored in RNAlater at -80 °C until RNA extraction. Multiple sclerosis patients were enrolled in a US clinical protocol under which disease progression was evaluated by magnetic resonance imaging. PBMCs were separated from peripheral blood using Ficoll-Hypaque density gradient centrifugation and then cryopreserved in liquid nitrogen. The sequence was collected from a man aged 30 to 39 with multiple sclerosis. The chain links TRBV5-1 with TRBJ2-5; 9 junctional bases match TRBD1. Sequencing was performed on PBMCs. The DNA reads TGCGCCAGCAGCTTGGCCACAGGGGGCGCAGAGACCCAGTACTTC. Protein translation: CASSLATGGAETQYF.